These 22 T cell receptor beta chains were all obtained from the same sample, sequenced in a study of blood T cell repertoires in COVID-19. Profiling relied on immunoSEQ multiplex PCR, and the TCRdb table lists in-frame clones only, not all of them. The sample has 200,000 to 250,000 clones; over 75% are singletons. The sequenced material came from peripheral blood. All receptors come from a human donor in a cohort sampled during active COVID-19.

V gene TRBV28 combines with J gene TRBJ1-5; 7 nucleotides align to TRBD1. Trimming removed 5 bases from V and 4 bases from J; junction bases left unmatched: 8. Germline loops: CDR1 MDHEN, CDR2 SYDVKM. CDR3 length: 15 amino acids. The CDR3 region is CASSITGVRNQPQHF. For the CDR3, the DNA is TGTGCCAGCAGTATTACAGGGGTGAGGAATCAGCCCCAGCATTTT.

This chain connects TRBV28 to TRBJ1-4; TRBD1 agrees at 9 bases. The germline V gene has CDR1 MDHEN and CDR2 SYDVKM. The J segment lost 12 bases and the V segment lost 3 bases, leaving 8 bases of the junction unmatched. This CDR3 contains 14 residues. The CDR3 reads CASSLSGTGQELFF. The CDR3 DNA is TGTGCCAGCAGTTTGAGCGGGACAGGGCAAGAACTGTTTTTT.

The genes are TRBV27 and TRBJ1-4; no reliable D call. V dropped 4 bases and J dropped 5 bases, with 14 bases sitting between them. Germline V lookup: CDR1 MNHEY, CDR2 SMNVEV (reference sequence). The CDR3 is 15 residues long. The CDR3: CASSSSRAGNEKLFF. The CDR3 nucleotides read TGTGCCAGCAGTTCTTCCCGTGCGGGGAATGAAAAACTGTTTTTT.

The rearrangement uses TRBV27 and TRBJ2-1; TRBD2 matches 9 bases. In germline, CDR1 is MNHEY, CDR2 SMNVEV (reference sequence). This CDR3 is built from 17 residues. The V segment lost 4 bases and the J segment 1 base; nucleotides outside the gene matches: 8. The CDR3 DNA sequence: TGTGCCAGCAGTTCGTCCTGGACTAGCGCTTCCTACAATGAGCAGTTCTTC. As protein: CASSSSWTSASYNEQFF.

By frequency in the sample, this clone is hyperexpanded. This chain joins TRBV30 and TRBJ1-1; 9 nucleotides align to TRBD1. CDR3 size: 14 residues. V lost 3 bases to trimming and J lost 5 bases; unmatched junction nucleotides: 7. Germline CDR1 reads GTSNPN; CDR2 reads SVGIG (reference sequence). DNA for the CDR3: TGTGCCTGGAGCCCCGGGACAGGGAGGACTGAAGCTTTCTTT. Amino acid sequence: CAWSPGTGRTEAFF.

The chain joins TRBV24-1 to TRBJ2-1; no definite D call. Deletions cut 6 bases from V and 7 bases from J, with 6 bases between. The CDR3 is 11 amino acids. Germline V gene sequence: CDR1 KGHDR, CDR2 SFDVKD. The chain's CDR3 is CATSRRNEQFF. CDR3 in DNA: TGTGCCACCAGTCGGCGGAATGAGCAGTTCTTC.

The V and J genes are TRBV19 and TRBJ2-2; 8 bases align to TRBD1. Germline-derived CDR1 and CDR2 are LNHDA and SQIVND (reference sequence). V lost 3 bases to trimming and J lost 4 bases; unmatched junction nucleotides: 1. This CDR3 is built from 14 residues. CDR3 in amino acids: CASSIDRGTGELFF. In nucleotides, the CDR3 is TGTGCCAGTAGTATCGACAGGGGCACCGGGGAGCTGTTTTTT.

The J gene is TRBJ2-2, the V gene TRBV7-8; D remains unclear. Deletions cut 5 bases from V and 6 bases from J, with 10 bases between. Germline CDR1 and CDR2: SGHVS and FQNEAQ. CDR3 size: 13 residues. Here the CDR3 reads CASSPDMAGELFF. CDR3 sequence (DNA): TGTGCCAGCAGCCCAGATATGGCCGGGGAGCTGTTTTTT.

This rearrangement joins TRBV6-5 to TRBJ1-1; TRBD1 is a possible D gene (5 bases). The V end was cut by 7 bases, the J end by 10 bases, with 13 bases between. Germline V gene data show CDR1 as MNHEY and CDR2 as SVGAGI. The length of the CDR3 is 11 residues. CDR3 protein: CASTQGWVAFF. For the CDR3, the DNA is TGTGCCAGCACCCAGGGTTGGGTAGCTTTCTTT.

This clone was counted a single time. The chain is built from TRBV5-4 and TRBJ2-6; D is unclear. V lost 0 bases and J 0 bases, leaving 7 bases between the germline ends. The CDR3 extends over 16 amino acids. The germline CDR1 and CDR2 sequences are SGHNT and YYREEE (reference sequence). The CDR3 is CASSLGRSSGANVLTF. In DNA form, the CDR3 reads TGTGCCAGCAGCTTGGGACGGAGCTCTGGGGCCAACGTCCTGACTTTC.

The chain links TRBV9 to TRBJ2-5, with a possible D match to TRBD1 (5 bases). Germline CDR1 reads SGDLS; CDR2 reads YYNGEE. The CDR3 sequence is 15 residues long. The V end lost 3 bases, the J end lost 5 bases, and 17 bases lay between the germline ends. CDR3 bases: TGTGCCAGCAGCGCCCAAGGACACCCCCGTGAGACCCAGTACTTC. Translation: CASSAQGHPRETQYF.

This clone has a single count. V and J are TRBV28 and TRBJ1-4; unclear D gene. The CDR3 extends over 13 amino acids. CDR1 and CDR2 from the germline V gene are MDHEN and SYDVKM. The V and J ends lost 4 bases and 4 bases respectively, with 7 bases between them. CDR3 bases: TGTGCCAGCAGTTCAGACTATAATGAAAAACTGTTTTTT. Translating it yields CASSSDYNEKLFF.

The chain has TRBV6-2 or TRBV6-3 and TRBJ1-2; 7 nucleotides agree with TRBD1. CDR3 length: 17 amino acids. The ends lost 5 bases at V and 2 bases at J; junction bases unmatched: 14. Germline V gene data show CDR1 as MNHEY and CDR2 as SVGEGT. This CDR3 is CASSANRGSSQNYGYTF. The CDR3 DNA reads TGTGCCAGCAGTGCCAACAGGGGCTCCAGTCAGAACTATGGCTACACCTTC.

The chain uses TRBV7-9 and TRBJ1-2, with no clear D. Germline CDR1 SEHNR, CDR2 FQNEAQ (reference sequence). V lost 0 bases to trimming and J lost 5 bases, with 10 bases between them. CDR3 size: 14 residues. The CDR3 loop reads CASSLAAGVYGYTF. Written as DNA, the CDR3 is TGTGCCAGCAGCTTAGCGGCAGGCGTTTATGGCTACACCTTC.

The V and J genes are TRBV9 and TRBJ1-2; 9 nucleotides align to TRBD1. This CDR3 comprises 18 residues. V lost 3 bases and J lost 6; bases outside the gene matches: 18. Germline V gives CDR1 SGDLS, CDR2 YYNGEE. For the CDR3, the DNA is TGTGCCAGCAGCGCGAACACCGGGACAGGGAGAGGCTGGGATGGCTACACCTTC. It encodes CASSANTGTGRGWDGYTF.

The CDR3 protein is CASSKDRVGQPQHF. CDR3 in DNA: TGTGCCAGCAGCAAGGACAGAGTTGGTCAGCCCCAGCATTTT. V is TRBV7-2 and J is TRBJ1-5; the D gene is possibly TRBD1 (6 bases). There are 14 residues in the CDR3. The V end was cut by 5 bases, the J end by 6 bases, with 14 bases between. The germline V gene has CDR1 SGHTA and CDR2 FQGNSA.

This rearrangement joins TRBV4-2 to TRBJ1-2; D call uncertain. Germline CDR1 reads LGHNA; CDR2 reads YNFKEQ. The CDR3 runs to 14 residues. The V and J ends lost 0 bases and 7 bases respectively, with 12 bases between them. This CDR3 is CASSQELVRGGYTF. In DNA, the CDR3 is TGTGCCAGCAGCCAAGAGTTAGTGCGTGGTGGCTACACCTTC.

This chain connects TRBV30 to TRBJ1-3; D not certain. The CDR3 has 15 residues. Germline-derived CDR1 and CDR2 are GTSNPN and SVGIG (reference sequence). Trimming removed 4 bases from V and 0 bases from J, with 13 bases in between. DNA of the CDR3: TGTGCCTGGAACCGGCAGCGGACCTCTGGAAACACCATATATTTT. It translates to CAWNRQRTSGNTIYF.

This clone was seen a handful of times. The chain employs TRBV7-9 and TRBJ2-5, with 10 bases that match TRBD2. Germline V gene lookup returns CDR1 SEHNR and CDR2 FQNEAQ (reference sequence). V gave up 7 bases and J gave up 3 bases; unmatched junction bases: 8. The CDR3 length is 15 residues. This chain's CDR3 is CASTLSGGPEETQYF. DNA for the CDR3: TGTGCCAGCACCCTTAGCGGGGGGCCCGAAGAGACCCAGTACTTC.

The rearrangement uses TRBV4-1 and TRBJ1-5; D is undetermined. The CDR3 sequence is 17 residues long. With 0 bases removed from V and 0 bases from J, the gap between germline ends came to 12 bases. CDR1 is MGHRA, CDR2 YSYEKL, per germline. The CDR3 sequence: CASSQDTSGGSNQPQHF. CDR3 bases: TGCGCCAGCAGCCAAGATACGTCCGGAGGTAGCAATCAGCCCCAGCATTTT.

The chain uses TRBV4-2 and TRBJ2-1; 12 nucleotides agree with TRBD2. V was clipped by 3 bases and J by 12 bases; unmatched bases: 6. The CDR3 is 14 amino acids. Germline lookup yields CDR1 LGHNA and CDR2 YNFKEQ. The CDR3, as DNA: TGTGCCAGCAGCCAGTCCCTAGCGGGGGGGAGGCAGTTCTTC. Translation gives CASSQSLAGGRQFF.

V and J are TRBV24-1 and TRBJ1-1; possible D gene TRBD1, 6 bases. V was trimmed by 3 bases and J by 6 bases, leaving 13 bases between them. The CDR3 is made up of 14 amino acids. Germline-derived CDR1 and CDR2 are KGHDR and SFDVKD. The CDR3 nucleotides are TGTGCCACCAGTGATCCCACAGGGACGGCTGAAGCTTTCTTT. It codes for CATSDPTGTAEAFF.